What follows describes a single T cell receptor beta chain. Its antigen is still unknown. No per-base quality is available; no much larger clone lies one base away. There are 11 amino acids in the CDR3, from cysteine to phenylalanine inclusive. The retained sequence is limited to the CDR3, 33 bases, with the frame set at the first base. V was cut back by 4 bases and J by 6 bases, leaving a gap of 3 bases between them. Per the germline V gene, LGHNT is the CDR1 and FRNRAP is the CDR2. These reads were obtained on an Illumina HiSeq 1500. The raw public reads went through TCRdb reprocessing: fastp at Q25, MiXCR clone calling, in-frame beta chains kept. For every CDR3 protein sequence, its rows merge into one entry that carries the most common genes and DNA. This sample has hundreds of thousands of distinct CDR3 sequences in its table, and 35% to 45% of those were observed once. 2.8% of the sample is held by the ten biggest clonotypes.

This entry is derived from a study of T cell repertoires in cytomegalovirus infection (dated by TCRdb to between 2018 and 2021). Study-level background: Donor HLA type was relevant to the analysis, as public TCR beta signatures indicated carriage of CMV infection together with the matching HLA type. Here is what the overall study found, with its caveats: In the ex vivo response, HLA-C-restricted CMV-specific TCR beta clonotypes were dominant, and in two of eight donors the single most frequent clonotype came from this HLA-C-restricted group. Cumulative frequency of public TCR beta family members discriminated carriers of CMV infection plus the relevant HLA type in this cohort and an independent approximately 350-donor cohort.

The TCR comes from a human donor in good health (CMV status not recorded). Some clones in this sample may be carry-over from other donors' samples. Specimen: PBMCs. The chain is made from TRBV12-5 and TRBJ2-2; there is no confident call for the D gene. The CDR3 sequence is CASGSPGELFF. Here is the DNA: TGTGCTAGTGGTTCCCCCGGGGAGCTGTTTTTT.